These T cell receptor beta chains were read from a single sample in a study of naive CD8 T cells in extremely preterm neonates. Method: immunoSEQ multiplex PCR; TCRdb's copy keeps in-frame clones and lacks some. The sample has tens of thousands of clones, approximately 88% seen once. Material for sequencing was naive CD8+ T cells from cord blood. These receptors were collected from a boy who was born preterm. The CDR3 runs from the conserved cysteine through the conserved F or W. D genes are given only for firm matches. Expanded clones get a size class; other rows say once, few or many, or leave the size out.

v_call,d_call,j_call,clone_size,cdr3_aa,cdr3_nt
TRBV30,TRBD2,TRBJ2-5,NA,CAWTRAGGQETQYF,TGTGCCTGGACACGAGCGGGGGGGCAAGAGACCCAGTACTTC
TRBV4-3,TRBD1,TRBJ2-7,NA,CASSQAGGSYEQYF,TGCGCCAGCAGCCAAGCAGGGGGCTCCTACGAGCAGTACTTC
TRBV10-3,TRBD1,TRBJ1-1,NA,CAISDQDRGNTEAFF,TGTGCCATCAGTGATCAGGACAGGGGGAACACTGAAGCTTTCTTT
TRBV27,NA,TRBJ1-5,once,CASGVKPQHF,TGTGCCAGCGGAGTAAAGCCCCAGCATTTT
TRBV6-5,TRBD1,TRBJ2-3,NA,CASSSPHQGADTQYF,TGTGCCAGCAGTTCGCCCCATCAGGGGGCAGATACGCAGTATTTT
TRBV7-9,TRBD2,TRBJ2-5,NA,CASSWTSQETQYF,TGTGCCAGCAGCTGGACTAGCCAAGAGACCCAGTACTTC
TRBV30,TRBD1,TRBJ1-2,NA,CAWTLPGQSYGYTF,TGTGCCTGGACTTTACCGGGACAGAGCTATGGCTACACCTTC
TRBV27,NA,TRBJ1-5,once,CASSLSGAPNQPQHF,TGTGCCAGCAGTTTATCCGGGGCCCCCAATCAGCCCCAGCATTTT
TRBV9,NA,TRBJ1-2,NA,CTSSVGTNYGYTF,TGTACCAGCAGCGTAGGCACTAACTATGGCTACACCTTC
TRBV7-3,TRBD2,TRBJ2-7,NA,CASSWTSGGYEQYF,TGTGCCAGCAGCTGGACTAGCGGGGGGTACGAGCAGTACTTC
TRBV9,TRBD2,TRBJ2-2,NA,CASSGTSNTGELFF,TGTGCCAGCAGCGGGACTAGCAACACCGGGGAGCTGTTTTTT
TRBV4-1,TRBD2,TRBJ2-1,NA,CASSQVASGGDNEQFF,TGCGCCAGCAGCCAAGTTGCTAGCGGGGGGGACAATGAGCAGTTCTTC
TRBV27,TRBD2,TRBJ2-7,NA,CASSLGTSYEQYF,TGTGCCAGCAGTTTAGGGACTAGCTACGAGCAGTACTTC
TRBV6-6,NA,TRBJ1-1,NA,CASSYYTEAFF,TGTGCCAGCAGTTACTACACTGAAGCTTTCTTT
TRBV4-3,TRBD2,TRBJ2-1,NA,CASSLSGVNEQFF,TGCGCCAGCAGCCTTAGCGGGGTGAATGAGCAGTTCTTC
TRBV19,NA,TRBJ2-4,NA,CASSIISGGEDIQYF,TGTGCCAGTAGTATAATTTCCGGGGGCGAGGACATTCAGTACTTC
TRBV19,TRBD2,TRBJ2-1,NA,CASSIAGGQNEQFF,TGTGCCAGTAGTATTGCGGGGGGGCAAAATGAGCAGTTCTTC
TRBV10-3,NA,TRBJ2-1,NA,CAISPLANEQFF,TGTGCCATCAGCCCCCTAGCGAATGAGCAGTTCTTC
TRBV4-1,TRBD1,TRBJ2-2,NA,CASSPGQGNTGELFF,TGCGCCAGCAGCCCGGGACAGGGGAACACCGGGGAGCTGTTTTTT
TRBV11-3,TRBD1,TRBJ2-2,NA,CASSPRRQGAGELFF,TGTGCCAGCAGCCCACGTCGACAGGGGGCCGGGGAGCTGTTTTTT
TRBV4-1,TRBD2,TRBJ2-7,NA,CASSRTSGGVYEQYF,TGCGCCAGCAGCCGGACTAGCGGGGGGGTTTACGAGCAGTACTTC
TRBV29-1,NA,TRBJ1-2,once,CSVDRDTNYGYTF,TGCAGCGTTGACCGGGACACTAACTATGGCTACACCTTC
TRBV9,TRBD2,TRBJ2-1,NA,CASSVAGGSYNEQFF,TGTGCCAGCAGCGTAGCGGGGGGCTCCTACAATGAGCAGTTCTTC
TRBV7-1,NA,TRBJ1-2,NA,CASSPGRTLYGYTF,TGTGCCAGCAGCCCTGGACGGACCCTCTATGGCTACACCTTC
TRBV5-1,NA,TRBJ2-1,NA,CASSLWGDNEQFF,TGCGCCAGCAGCTTGTGGGGGGACAATGAGCAGTTCTTC
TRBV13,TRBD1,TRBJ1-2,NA,CASSLGTGGANGYTF,TGTGCCAGCAGCTTAGGGACAGGGGGCGCAAATGGCTACACCTTC
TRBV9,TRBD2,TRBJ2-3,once,CASSSRLAGLNTQYF,TGTGCCAGCAGCTCCAGACTAGCGGGGCTAAATACGCAGTATTTT
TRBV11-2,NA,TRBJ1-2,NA,CASSLGWVNYGYTF,TGTGCCAGCAGCTTAGGTTGGGTTAACTATGGCTACACCTTC
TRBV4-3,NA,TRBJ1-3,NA,CASSQDLANSGNTIYF,TGCGCCAGCAGCCAAGATCTCGCAAACTCTGGAAACACCATATATTTT
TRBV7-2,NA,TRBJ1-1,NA,CASSRWDRNTEAFF,TGTGCCAGCAGCCGGTGGGACCGGAACACTGAAGCTTTCTTT
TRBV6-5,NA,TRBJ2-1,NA,CASSYSQSSYNEQFF,TGTGCCAGCAGTTACTCACAGAGCTCCTACAATGAGCAGTTCTTC
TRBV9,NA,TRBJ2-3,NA,CASSVGGAQYF,TGTGCCAGCAGCGTAGGTGGGGCGCAGTATTTT
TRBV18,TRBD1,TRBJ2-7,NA,CASSPGQGDYEQYF,TGTGCCAGCTCACCGGGACAGGGGGACTACGAGCAGTACTTC
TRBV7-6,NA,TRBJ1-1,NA,CASSLQNTEAFF,TGTGCCAGCAGCTTACAGAACACTGAAGCTTTCTTT
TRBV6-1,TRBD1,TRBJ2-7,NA,CASSSGGYEQYF,TGTGCCAGCAGCTCAGGGGGCTACGAGCAGTACTTC
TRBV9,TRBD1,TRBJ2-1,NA,CASSVDRGNEQFF,TGTGCCAGCAGCGTAGACAGGGGGAATGAGCAGTTCTTC
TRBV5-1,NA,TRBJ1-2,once,CASSFRVNYGYTF,TGCGCCAGCAGCTTCAGGGTTAACTATGGCTACACCTTC
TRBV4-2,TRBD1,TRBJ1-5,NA,CASSQDPWTGGIQPQHF,TGTGCCAGCAGCCAAGATCCTTGGACAGGGGGGATTCAGCCCCAGCATTTT
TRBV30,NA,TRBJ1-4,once,CAWSVRTATNEKLFF,TGTGCCTGGAGTGTACGGACAGCAACTAATGAAAAACTGTTTTTT
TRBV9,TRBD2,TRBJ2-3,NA,CASRASGGSDTQYF,TGTGCCAGCAGAGCTAGCGGGGGGTCAGATACGCAGTATTTT
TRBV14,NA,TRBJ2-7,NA,CASSPDSSYEQYF,TGTGCCAGCAGCCCGGACTCTTCCTACGAGCAGTACTTC
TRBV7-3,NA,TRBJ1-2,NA,CASSLTGRPGGYTF,TGTGCCAGCAGCTTAACGGGGCGGCCCGGGGGCTACACCTTC